A selection of T cell receptor beta chains follows, all from one sample in a study of T cell repertoires in cytomegalovirus infection. TCRdb re-called the reads with MiXCR, one entry per CDR3 protein. This sample has 310,000 or so distinct CDR3 sequences, with about 9.2% found just once. The sample comprised PBMCs. Receptors originate from a human donor in good health (CMV status not recorded). Some clones in this sample may be carry-over from other donors' samples. Each CDR3 is given with its conserved first and last residue.

>TRBV20-1
CSAREGQGAEQYF
>TRBV28
CASSLRGIQPQHF
>TRBV7-8
CASSLGGQGIRELFF
>TRBV29-1
CSVEGMMGEWVERSTEAFF
>TRBV19
CASSPDRGLETQYF
>TRBV20-1
CSASRDSNQPQHF
>TRBV12-5
CASGRNLGTGNYGYTF
>TRBV6-5
CASIAGGGGEAFF
>TRBV6-5
CATKRQGTPFSTDTQYF
>TRBV5-1
CASSPTGEDYGYTF
>TRBV20-1
CSAIRGSYNEQFF
>TRBV29-1
CSARAGGQETQYF
>TRBV5-8
CASSFARQWNTEAFF
>TRBV7-9
CASSLGRRPNTEAFF
>TRBV7-8
CASSLDRGHPTNEKLFF
>TRBV20-1
CSARVVAGYETQYF
>TRBV7-9
CASSSAAPEAFF
>TRBV7-9
CASSLGLRGVNTEAFF
>TRBV7-2
CASSLNPGQGNQPQHF
>TRBV12-5
CASAFPEGLDTDTQYF
>TRBV6-6
CASSYAGGTEAFF
>TRBV29-1
CSVAGQKNTEAFF
>TRBV6-2/TRBV6-3
CASSYAKGTEAFF
>TRBV7-2
CASSLHPLAAQETQYF
>TRBV7-2
CASSLDQGIVQFF
>TRBV10-3
CAISETSNYGYTF
>TRBV2
CASSERRQYF
>TRBV7-2
CASSLLAGPGETQYF
>TRBV5-1
CASMTTGTANTEAFF
>TRBV7-2
CASRREGVGEQYF
>TRBV20-1
CSASVAGDRFRRETQYF
>TRBV28
CASSLGLAGGLETQYF
>TRBV28
CASSPPGTVYGYTF
>TRBV6-6
CASSYEGGANYGYTF
>TRBV7-9
CASSLISGGDFEAFF
>TRBV6-2/TRBV6-3
CASSYRTDYSTDTQYF
>TRBV7-2
CASKRTVQETQYF
>TRBV13
CASSLYPGDNTEAFF
>TRBV29-1
CSVERIYEQFF
>TRBV7-2
CASSLVTPEGAQYF